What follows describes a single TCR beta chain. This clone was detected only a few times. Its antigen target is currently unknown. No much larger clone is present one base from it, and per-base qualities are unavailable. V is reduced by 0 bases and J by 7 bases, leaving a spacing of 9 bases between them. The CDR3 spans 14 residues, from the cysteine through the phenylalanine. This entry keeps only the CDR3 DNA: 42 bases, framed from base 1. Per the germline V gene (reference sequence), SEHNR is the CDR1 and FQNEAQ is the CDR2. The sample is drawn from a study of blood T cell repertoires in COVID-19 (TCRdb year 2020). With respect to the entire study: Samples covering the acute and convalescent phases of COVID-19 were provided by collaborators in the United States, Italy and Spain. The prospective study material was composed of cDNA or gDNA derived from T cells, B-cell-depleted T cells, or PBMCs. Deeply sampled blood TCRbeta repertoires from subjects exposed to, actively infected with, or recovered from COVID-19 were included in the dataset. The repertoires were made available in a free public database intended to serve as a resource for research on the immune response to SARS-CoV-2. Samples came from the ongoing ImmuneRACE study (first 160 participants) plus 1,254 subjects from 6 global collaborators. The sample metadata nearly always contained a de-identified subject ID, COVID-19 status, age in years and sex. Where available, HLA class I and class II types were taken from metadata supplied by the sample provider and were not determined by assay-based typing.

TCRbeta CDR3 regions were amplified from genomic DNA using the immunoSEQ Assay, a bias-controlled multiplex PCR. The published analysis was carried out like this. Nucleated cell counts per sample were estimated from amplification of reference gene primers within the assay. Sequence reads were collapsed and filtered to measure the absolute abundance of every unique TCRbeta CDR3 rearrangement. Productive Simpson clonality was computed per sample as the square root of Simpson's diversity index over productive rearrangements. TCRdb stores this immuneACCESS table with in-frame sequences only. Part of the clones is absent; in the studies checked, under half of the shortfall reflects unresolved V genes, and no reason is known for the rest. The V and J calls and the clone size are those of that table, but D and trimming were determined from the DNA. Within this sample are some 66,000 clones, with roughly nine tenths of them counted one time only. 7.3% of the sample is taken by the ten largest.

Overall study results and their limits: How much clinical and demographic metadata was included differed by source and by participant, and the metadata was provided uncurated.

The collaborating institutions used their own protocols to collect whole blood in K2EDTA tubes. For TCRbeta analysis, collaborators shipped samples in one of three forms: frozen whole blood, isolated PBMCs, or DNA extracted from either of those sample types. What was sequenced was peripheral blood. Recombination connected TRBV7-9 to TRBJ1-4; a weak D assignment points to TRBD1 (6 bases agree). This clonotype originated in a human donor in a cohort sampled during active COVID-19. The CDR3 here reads CASSLAQGTEKLFF. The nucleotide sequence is TGTGCCAGCAGCTTAGCGCAGGGGACTGAAAAACTGTTTTTT.